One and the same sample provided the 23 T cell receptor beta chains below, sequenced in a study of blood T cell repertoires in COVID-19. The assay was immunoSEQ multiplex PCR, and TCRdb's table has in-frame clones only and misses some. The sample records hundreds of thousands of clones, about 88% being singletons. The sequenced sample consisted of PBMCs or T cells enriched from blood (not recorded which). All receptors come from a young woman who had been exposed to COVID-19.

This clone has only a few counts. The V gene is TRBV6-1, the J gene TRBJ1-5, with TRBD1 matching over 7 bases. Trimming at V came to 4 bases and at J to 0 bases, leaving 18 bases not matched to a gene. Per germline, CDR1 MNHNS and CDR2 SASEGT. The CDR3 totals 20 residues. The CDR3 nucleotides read TGTGCCAGCAGTGCAGACCCGAGACAGGGCTTTGTATATAGCAATCAGCCCCAGCATTTT. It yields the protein CASSADPRQGFVYSNQPQHF.

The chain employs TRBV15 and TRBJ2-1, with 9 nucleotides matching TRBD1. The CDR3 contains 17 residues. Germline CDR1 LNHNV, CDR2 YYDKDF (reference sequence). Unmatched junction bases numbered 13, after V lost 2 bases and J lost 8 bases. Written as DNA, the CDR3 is TGTGCCACCAGCAGACCCCCCAGACAGGGGGTTGCTGATGAGCAGTTCTTC. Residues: CATSRPPRQGVADEQFF.

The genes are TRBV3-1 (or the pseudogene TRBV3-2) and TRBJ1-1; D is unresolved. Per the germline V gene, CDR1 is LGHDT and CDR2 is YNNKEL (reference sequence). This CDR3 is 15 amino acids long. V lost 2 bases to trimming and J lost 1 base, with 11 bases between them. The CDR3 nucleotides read TGTGCCAGCAGCCAACGTAATACGGGGAACACTGAAGCTTTCTTT. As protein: CASSQRNTGNTEAFF.

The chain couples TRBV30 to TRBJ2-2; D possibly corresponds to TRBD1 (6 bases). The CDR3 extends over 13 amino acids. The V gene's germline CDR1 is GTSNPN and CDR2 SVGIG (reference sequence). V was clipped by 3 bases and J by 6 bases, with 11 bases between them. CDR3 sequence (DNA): TGTGCCTGGAGAGGGGGTCACGCCGGGGAGCTGTTTTTT. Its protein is CAWRGGHAGELFF. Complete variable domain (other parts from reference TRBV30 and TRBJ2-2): SQTIHQWPATLVQPVGSPLSLECTVEGTSNPNLYWYRQAAGRGLQLLFYSVGIGQISSEVPQNLSASRPQDRQFILSSKKLLLSDSGFYLCAWRGGHAGELFFGEGSRLTVL.

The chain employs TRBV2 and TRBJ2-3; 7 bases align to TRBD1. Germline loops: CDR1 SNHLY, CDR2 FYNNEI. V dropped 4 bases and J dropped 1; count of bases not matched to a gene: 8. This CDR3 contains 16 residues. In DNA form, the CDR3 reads TGTGCCAGCAGTGGGCGAGACAGGGTCCGCACAGATACGCAGTATTTT. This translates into CASSGRDRVRTDTQYF.

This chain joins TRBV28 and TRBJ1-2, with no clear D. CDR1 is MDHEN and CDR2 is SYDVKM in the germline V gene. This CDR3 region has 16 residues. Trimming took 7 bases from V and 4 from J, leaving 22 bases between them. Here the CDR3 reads CASNPHARGQFYGYTF. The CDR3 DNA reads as TGTGCCAGCAACCCCCATGCCCGAGGCCAATTCTATGGCTACACCTTC.

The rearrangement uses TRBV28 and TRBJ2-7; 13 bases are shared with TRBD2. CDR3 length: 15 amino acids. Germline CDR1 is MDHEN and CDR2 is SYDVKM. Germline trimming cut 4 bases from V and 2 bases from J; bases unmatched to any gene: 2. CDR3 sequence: CASSWGLAGTYEQYF. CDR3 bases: TGTGCCAGCAGTTGGGGACTAGCGGGGACCTACGAGCAGTACTTC.

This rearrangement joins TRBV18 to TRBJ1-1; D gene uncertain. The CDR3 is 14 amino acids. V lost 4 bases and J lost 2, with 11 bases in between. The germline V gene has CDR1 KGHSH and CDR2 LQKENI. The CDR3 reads CASSRLSPNTEAFF. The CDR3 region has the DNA TGTGCCAGCTCACGTCTTAGTCCAAACACTGAAGCTTTCTTT. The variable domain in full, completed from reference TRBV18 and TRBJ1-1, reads NAGVMQNPRHLVRRRGQEARLRCSPMKGHSHVYWYRQLPEEGLKFMVYLQKENIIDESGMPKERFSAEFPKEGPSILRIQQVVRGDSAAYFCASSRLSPNTEAFFGQGTRLTVV.

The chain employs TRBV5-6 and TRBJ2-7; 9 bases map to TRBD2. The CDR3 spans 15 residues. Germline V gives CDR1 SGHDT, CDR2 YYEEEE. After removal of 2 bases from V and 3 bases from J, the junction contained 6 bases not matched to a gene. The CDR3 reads CASSFISGGSYEQYF. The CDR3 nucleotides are TGTGCCAGCAGCTTTATTAGCGGGGGAAGCTACGAGCAGTACTTC.

The CDR3 DNA is TGCGCCAGCAGCCCACAGGGGATACTTAACTATGGCTACACCTTC. Its protein is CASSPQGILNYGYTF. V is TRBV5-1 and J is TRBJ1-2, with TRBD1 matching 7 bases. Germline V gene sequence: CDR1 SGHRS, CDR2 YFSETQ. V lost 4 bases, J lost 1 base, and 7 bases stayed unmatched. The CDR3 length is 15 residues.

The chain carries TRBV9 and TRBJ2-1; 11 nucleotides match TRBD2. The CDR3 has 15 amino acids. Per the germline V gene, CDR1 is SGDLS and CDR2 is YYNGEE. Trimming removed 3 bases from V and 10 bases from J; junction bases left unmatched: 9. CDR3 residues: CASSALAGGDREQFF. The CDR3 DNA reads TGTGCCAGCAGCGCCCTAGCGGGGGGCGACAGGGAGCAGTTCTTC.

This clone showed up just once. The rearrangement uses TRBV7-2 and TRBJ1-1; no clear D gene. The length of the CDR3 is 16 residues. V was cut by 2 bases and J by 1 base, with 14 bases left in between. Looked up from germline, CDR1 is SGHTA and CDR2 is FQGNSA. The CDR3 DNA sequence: TGTGCCAGCAGCTTAATTATTGCTGGGCAGAACACTGAAGCTTTCTTT. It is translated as CASSLIIAGQNTEAFF.

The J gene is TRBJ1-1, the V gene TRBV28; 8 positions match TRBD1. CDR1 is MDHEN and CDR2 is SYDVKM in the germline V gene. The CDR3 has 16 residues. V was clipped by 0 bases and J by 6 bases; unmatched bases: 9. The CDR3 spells CASSLWRQGIVAEAFF. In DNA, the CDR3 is TGTGCCAGCAGTTTATGGCGACAGGGGATCGTGGCTGAAGCTTTCTTT.

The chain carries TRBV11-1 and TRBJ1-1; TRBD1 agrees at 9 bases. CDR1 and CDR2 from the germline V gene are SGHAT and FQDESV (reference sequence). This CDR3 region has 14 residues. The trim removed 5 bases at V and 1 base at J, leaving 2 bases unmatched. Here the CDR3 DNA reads TGTGCCAGCAGCGACAGGGGGAGGAACACTGAAGCTTTCTTT. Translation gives CASSDRGRNTEAFF.

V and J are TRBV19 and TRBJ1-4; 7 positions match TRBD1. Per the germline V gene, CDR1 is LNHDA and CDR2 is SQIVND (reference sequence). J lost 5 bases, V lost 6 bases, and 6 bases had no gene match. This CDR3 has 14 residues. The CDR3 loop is CASSSGTVNEKLFF. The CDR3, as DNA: TGTGCCAGTAGCTCCGGGACAGTCAATGAAAAACTGTTTTTT.

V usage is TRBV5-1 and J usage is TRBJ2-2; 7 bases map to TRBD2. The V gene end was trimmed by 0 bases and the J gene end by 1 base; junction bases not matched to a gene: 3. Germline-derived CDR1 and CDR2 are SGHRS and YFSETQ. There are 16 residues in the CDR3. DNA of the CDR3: TGCGCCAGCAGCTTGGGGGCTAGCGGGAACACCGGGGAGCTGTTTTTT. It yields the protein CASSLGASGNTGELFF.

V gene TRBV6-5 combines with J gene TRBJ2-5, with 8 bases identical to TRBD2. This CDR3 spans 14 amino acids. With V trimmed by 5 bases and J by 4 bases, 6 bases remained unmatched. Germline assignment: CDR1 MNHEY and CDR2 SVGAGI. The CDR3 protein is CASSQTGGGETQYF. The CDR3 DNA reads TGTGCCAGCAGTCAGACCGGGGGGGGAGAGACCCAGTACTTC.

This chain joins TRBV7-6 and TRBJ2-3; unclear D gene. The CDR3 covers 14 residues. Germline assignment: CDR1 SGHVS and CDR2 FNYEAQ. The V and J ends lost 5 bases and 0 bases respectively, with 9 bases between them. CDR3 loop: CASSSARSTDTQYF. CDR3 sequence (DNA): TGTGCCAGCAGCAGCGCGCGGAGCACAGATACGCAGTATTTT.

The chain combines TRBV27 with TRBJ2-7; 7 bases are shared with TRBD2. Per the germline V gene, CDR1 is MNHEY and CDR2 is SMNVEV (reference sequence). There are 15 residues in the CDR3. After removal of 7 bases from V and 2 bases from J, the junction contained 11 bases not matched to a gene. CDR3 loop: CASKRLAEEPYEQYF. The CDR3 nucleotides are TGTGCCAGCAAGAGGCTAGCGGAGGAGCCCTACGAGCAGTACTTC.

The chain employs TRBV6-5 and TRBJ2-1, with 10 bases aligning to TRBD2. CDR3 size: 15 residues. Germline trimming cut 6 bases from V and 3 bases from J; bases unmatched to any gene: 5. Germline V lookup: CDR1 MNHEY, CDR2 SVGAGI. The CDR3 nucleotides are TGTGCCAGCAGCGGTCTAGCGGGGGTCTACAATGAGCAGTTCTTC. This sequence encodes CASSGLAGVYNEQFF.

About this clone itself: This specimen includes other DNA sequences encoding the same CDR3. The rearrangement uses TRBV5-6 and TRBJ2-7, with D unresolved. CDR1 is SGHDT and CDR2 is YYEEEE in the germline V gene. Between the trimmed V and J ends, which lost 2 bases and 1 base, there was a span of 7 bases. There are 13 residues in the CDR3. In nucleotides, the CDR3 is TGTGCCAGCAGCTTTCCCCTTTCCTACGAGCAGTACTTC. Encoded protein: CASSFPLSYEQYF.

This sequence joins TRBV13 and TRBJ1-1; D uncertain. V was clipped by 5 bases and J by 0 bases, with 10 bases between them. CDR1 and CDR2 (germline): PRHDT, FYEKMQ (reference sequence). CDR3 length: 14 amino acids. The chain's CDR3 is CASSPHQMNTEAFF. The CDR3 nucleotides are TGTGCCAGCAGCCCACACCAGATGAACACTGAAGCTTTCTTT.

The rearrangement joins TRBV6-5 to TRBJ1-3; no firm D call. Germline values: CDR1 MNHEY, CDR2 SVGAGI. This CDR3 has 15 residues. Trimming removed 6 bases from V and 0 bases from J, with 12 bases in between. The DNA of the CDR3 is TGTGCCAGCAGCCCCGGGTCAGCCTCTGGAAACACCATATATTTT. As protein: CASSPGSASGNTIYF.